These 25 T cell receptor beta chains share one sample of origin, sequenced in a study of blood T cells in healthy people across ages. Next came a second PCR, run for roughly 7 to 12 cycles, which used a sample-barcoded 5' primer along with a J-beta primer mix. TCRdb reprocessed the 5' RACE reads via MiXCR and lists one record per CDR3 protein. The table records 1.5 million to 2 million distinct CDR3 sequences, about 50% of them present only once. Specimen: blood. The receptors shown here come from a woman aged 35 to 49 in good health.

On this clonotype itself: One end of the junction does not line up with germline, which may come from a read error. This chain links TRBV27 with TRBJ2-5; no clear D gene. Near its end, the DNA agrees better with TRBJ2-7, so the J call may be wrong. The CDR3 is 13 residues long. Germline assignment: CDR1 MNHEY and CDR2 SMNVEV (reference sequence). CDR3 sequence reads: CASGLNGDYEQYF. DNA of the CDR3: TGTGCCAGCGGTTTGAACGGAGACTACGAGCAGTACTTC.

CDR3 coding DNA: TGTGCCAGCAGTTACCAGATTGGGTTGGGACACAATGAGCAGTTCTTC. As protein: CASSYQIGLGHNEQFF. V usage is TRBV6-6 and J usage is TRBJ2-1, with D perhaps matching TRBD1 or TRBD2 (5 bases each). V lost 2 bases and J lost 5, with 16 bases in between. This CDR3 comprises 16 residues. Germline V gives CDR1 MNHNY, CDR2 SVGAGI (reference sequence).

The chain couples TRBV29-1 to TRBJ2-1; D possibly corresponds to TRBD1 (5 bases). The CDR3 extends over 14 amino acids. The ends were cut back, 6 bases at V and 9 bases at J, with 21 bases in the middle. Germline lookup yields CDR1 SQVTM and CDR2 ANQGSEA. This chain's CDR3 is CSVGRQGLGGEQFF. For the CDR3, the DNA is TGCAGCGTAGGAAGGCAGGGTCTCGGCGGTGAGCAGTTCTTC.

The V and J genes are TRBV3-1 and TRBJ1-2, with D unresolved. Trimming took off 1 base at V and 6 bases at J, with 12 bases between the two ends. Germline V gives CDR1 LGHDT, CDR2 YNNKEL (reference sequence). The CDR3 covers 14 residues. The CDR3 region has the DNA TGTGCCAGCAGCCAAGCAAACAGATTAAATGGCTACACCTTC. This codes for CASSQANRLNGYTF.

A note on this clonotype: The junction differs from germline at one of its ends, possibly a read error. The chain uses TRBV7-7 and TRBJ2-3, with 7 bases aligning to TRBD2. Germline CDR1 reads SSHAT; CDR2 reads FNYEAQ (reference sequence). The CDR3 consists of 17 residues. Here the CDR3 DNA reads TGTGCTAGCAGCCGCGCTCCCCGGGGGGATGGCACAGATACGCAGTATTTT. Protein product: CASSRAPRGDGTDTQYF.

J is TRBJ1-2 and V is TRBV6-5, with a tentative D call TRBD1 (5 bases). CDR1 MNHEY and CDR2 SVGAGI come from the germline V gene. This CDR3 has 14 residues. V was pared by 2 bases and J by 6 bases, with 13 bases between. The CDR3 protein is CASSYRNPTDGYTF. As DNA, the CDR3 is TGTGCCAGCAGTTACCGGAACCCGACAGATGGCTACACCTTC.

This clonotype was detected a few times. Written as DNA, the CDR3 is TGTGCCAGCAGCTCGACAAGTTTTTCAGCCAAAAACATTCAGTACTTC. Translated, it gives CASSSTSFSAKNIQYF. The chain recombines TRBV13 with TRBJ2-4; D ambiguous. The germline gives CDR1 PRHDT, CDR2 FYEKMQ (reference sequence). The length of the CDR3 is 16 residues. The V end lost 4 bases, the J end lost 0 bases, and 13 bases lay between the germline ends. The full variable domain, with the rest looked up from reference TRBV13 and TRBJ2-4, is AAGVIQSPRHLIKEKRETATLKCYPIPRHDTVYWYQQGPGQDPQFLISFYEKMQSDKGSIPDRFSAQQFSDYHSELNMSSLELGDSALYFCASSSTSFSAKNIQYFGAGTRLSVL.

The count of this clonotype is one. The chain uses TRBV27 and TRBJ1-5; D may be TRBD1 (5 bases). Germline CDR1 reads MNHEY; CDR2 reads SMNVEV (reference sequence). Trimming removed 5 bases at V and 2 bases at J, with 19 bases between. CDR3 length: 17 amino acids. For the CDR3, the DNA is TGTGCCAGCAGTCCCTACGGCCCAGGGTTGGGCAATCAGCCCCAGCATTTT. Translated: CASSPYGPGLGNQPQHF.

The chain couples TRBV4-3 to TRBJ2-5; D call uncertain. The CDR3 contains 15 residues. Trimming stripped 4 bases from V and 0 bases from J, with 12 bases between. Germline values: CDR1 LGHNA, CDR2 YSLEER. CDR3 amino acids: CASSPVTGYQETQYF. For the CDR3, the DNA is TGCGCCAGCAGCCCCGTGACCGGATACCAAGAGACCCAGTACTTC.

This CDR3 is CSARGSRGAYNEQFF. Written as DNA, the CDR3 is TGCAGTGCTAGAGGCTCGAGGGGCGCCTACAATGAGCAGTTCTTC. V usage is TRBV20-1 and J usage is TRBJ2-1, with D perhaps TRBD1 or TRBD2 (5 bases each). V was clipped by 1 base and J by 2 bases, with 12 bases between them. CDR3 length: 15 amino acids. Germline-derived CDR1 and CDR2 are DFQATT and SNEGSKA (reference sequence).

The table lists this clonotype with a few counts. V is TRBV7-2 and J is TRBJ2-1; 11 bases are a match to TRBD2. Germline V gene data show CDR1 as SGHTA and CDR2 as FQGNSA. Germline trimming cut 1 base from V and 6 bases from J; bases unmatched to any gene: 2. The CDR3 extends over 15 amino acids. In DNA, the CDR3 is TGTGCCAGCAGCTTAGTACTAGCGGGGGCCAATGAGCAGTTCTTC. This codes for CASSLVLAGANEQFF.

CDR3 bases: TGCAGTGCTAGTGGGGGACAGGGTTCGGAGACCCAGTACTTC. The encoded protein is CSASGGQGSETQYF. V gene TRBV20-1 combines with J gene TRBJ2-5, with TRBD1 matching 9 bases. Germline V gives CDR1 DFQATT, CDR2 SNEGSKA (reference sequence). This CDR3 is 14 amino acids long. V dropped 3 bases and J dropped 5; count of bases not matched to a gene: 7.

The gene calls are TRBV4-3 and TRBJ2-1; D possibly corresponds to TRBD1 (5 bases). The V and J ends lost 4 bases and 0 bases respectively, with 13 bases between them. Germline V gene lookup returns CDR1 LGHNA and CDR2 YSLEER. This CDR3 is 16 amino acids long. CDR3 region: CASSRKGRGSYNEQFF. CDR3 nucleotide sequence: TGCGCCAGCAGCCGTAAGGGGCGCGGCTCCTACAATGAGCAGTTCTTC.

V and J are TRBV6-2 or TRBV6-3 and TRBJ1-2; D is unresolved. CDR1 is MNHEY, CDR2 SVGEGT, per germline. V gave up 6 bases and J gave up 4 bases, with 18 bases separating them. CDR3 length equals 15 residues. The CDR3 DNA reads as TGTGCCAGCAGAAGCCGGAAAGCATTAATCTATGGCTACACCTTC. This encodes CASRSRKALIYGYTF.

The CDR3 nucleotides read TGTGCCAGCAGTTCGGGCGGGGGTCCCAGCTCCTACAATGAGCAGTTCTTC. It translates to CASSSGGGPSSYNEQFF. This chain links TRBV27 with TRBJ2-1; TRBD2 matches at 7 bases. The CDR3 has 17 residues. Unmatched junction bases numbered 9, after V lost 4 bases and J lost 0 bases. Germline-derived CDR1 and CDR2 are MNHEY and SMNVEV (reference sequence).

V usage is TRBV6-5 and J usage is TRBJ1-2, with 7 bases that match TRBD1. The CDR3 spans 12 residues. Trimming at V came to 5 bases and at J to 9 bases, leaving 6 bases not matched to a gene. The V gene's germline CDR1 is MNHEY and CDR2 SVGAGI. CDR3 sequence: CASSQGGGSYTF. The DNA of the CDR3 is TGTGCCAGCAGTCAGGGGGGCGGGAGCTACACCTTC.

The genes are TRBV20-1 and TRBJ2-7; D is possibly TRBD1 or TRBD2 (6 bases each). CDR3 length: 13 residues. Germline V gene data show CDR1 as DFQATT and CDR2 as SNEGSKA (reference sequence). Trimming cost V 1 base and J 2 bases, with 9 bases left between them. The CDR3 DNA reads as TGCAGTGCTAGAGGTGGGGGGCCCTACGAGCAGTACTTC. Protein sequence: CSARGGGPYEQYF.

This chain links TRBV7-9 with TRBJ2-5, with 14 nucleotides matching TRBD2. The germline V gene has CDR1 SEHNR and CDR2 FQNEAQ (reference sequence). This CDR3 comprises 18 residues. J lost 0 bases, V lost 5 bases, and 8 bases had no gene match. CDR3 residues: CASSRTGLAGEYQETQYF. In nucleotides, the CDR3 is TGTGCCAGCAGCAGAACGGGACTAGCGGGAGAGTACCAAGAGACCCAGTACTTC.

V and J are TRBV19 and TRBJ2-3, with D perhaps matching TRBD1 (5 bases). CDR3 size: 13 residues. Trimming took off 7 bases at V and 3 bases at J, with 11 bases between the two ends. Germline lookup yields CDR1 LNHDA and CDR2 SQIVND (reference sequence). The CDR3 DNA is TGTGCCAGTAATCGCAGGGTAACAGATACGCAGTATTTT. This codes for CASNRRVTDTQYF.

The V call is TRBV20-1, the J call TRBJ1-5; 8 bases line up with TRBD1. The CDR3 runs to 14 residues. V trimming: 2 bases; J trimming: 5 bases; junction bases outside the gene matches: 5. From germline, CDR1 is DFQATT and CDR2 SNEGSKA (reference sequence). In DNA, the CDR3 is TGCAGTGCTAGACAGGACAGGGCCTATCAGCCCCAGCATTTT. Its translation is CSARQDRAYQPQHF.

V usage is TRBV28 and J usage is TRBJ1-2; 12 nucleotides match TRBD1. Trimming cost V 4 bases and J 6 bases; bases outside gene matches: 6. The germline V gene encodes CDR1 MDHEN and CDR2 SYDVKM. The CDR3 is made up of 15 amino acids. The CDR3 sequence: CASSSPGQGADGYTF. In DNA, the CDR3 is TGTGCCAGCAGTTCCCCGGGACAGGGGGCCGATGGCTACACCTTC.

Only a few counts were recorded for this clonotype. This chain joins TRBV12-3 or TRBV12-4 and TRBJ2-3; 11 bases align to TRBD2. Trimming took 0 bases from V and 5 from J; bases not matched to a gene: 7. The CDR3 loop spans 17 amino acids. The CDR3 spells CASSLASGGAARDTQYF. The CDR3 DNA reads TGTGCCAGCAGTTTAGCTAGCGGGGGGGCCGCGAGAGATACGCAGTATTTT.

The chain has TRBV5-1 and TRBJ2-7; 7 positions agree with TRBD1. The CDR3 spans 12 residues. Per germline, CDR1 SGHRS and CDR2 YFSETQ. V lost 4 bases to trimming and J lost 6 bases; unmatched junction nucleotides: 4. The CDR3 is CASSNNRGEQYF. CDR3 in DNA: TGCGCCAGCAGCAATAACAGGGGCGAGCAGTACTTC. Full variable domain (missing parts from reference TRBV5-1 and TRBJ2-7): KAGVTQTPRYLIKTRGQQVTLSCSPISGHRSVSWYQQTPGQGLQFLFEYFSETQRNKGNFPGRFSGRQFSNSRSEMNVSTLELGDSALYLCASSNNRGEQYFGPGTRLTVT.

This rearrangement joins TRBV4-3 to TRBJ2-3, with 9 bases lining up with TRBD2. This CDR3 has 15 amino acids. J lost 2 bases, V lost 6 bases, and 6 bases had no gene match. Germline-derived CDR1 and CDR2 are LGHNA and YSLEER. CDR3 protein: CASRVCGGATDTQYF. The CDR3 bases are TGCGCCAGCAGGGTCTGCGGGGGGGCCACAGATACGCAGTATTTT.

The CDR3 loop reads CASSDVGLGNEKLFF. The CDR3 DNA sequence: TGTGCCAGCAGTGATGTGGGGTTGGGGAATGAAAAACTGTTTTTT. The chain employs TRBV2 and TRBJ1-4, with no clear D. From germline, CDR1 is SNHLY and CDR2 FYNNEI. This CDR3 has 15 amino acids. V shed 3 bases and J shed 5 bases, with 13 bases lying between them. Looking up the rest from reference TRBV2 and TRBJ1-4 gives the full variable domain: EPEVTQTPSHQVTQMGQEVILRCVPISNHLYFYWYRQILGQKVEFLVSFYNNEISEKSEIFDDQFSVERPDGSNFTLKIRSTKLEDSAMYFCASSDVGLGNEKLFFGSGTQLSVL.